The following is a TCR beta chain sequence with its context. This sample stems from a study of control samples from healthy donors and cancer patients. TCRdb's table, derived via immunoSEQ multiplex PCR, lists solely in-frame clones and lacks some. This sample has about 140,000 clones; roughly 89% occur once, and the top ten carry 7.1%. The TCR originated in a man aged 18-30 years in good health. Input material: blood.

The CDR3 loop is CASTSDRKSPEAFF. The CDR3 DNA follows: TGCGCCAGCACCTCAGACAGGAAGTCGCCTGAAGCTTTCTTT. This chain links TRBV5-1 with TRBJ1-1; tentatively, D is TRBD1 (6 bases). The V and J ends lost 6 bases and 6 bases respectively, with 18 bases between them. CDR3 size: 14 residues. Germline CDR1 and CDR2: SGHRS and YFSETQ.